This T cell receptor (beta chain) was sequenced for a study of blood T cell repertoires in COVID-19. Study details: Researchers got acute and convalescent COVID-19 samples from the United States, Italy and Spain.

This CDR3 region has 15 residues. Germline V gives CDR1 LNHNV, CDR2 YYDKDF (reference sequence). Trimming removed 5 bases from V and 2 bases from J, with 15 bases in between. Cohort allocation depended upon clinical history that participants reported. Profiled with immunoSEQ multiplex PCR; TCRdb holds only in-frame clones, not every one. In the table there are fewer than 350,000 clones, under 95% of which are singletons. This receptor was obtained from a woman aged 40 to 55 with acute COVID-19. The sequenced material came from PBMCs or T cells enriched from blood (not recorded which). The chain has TRBV15 and TRBJ2-5; possible D gene TRBD1, 5 bases. The chain's CDR3 is CATSPEGAEQETQYF. DNA of the CDR3: TGTGCCACCAGCCCAGAAGGGGCGGAACAAGAGACCCAGTACTTC.